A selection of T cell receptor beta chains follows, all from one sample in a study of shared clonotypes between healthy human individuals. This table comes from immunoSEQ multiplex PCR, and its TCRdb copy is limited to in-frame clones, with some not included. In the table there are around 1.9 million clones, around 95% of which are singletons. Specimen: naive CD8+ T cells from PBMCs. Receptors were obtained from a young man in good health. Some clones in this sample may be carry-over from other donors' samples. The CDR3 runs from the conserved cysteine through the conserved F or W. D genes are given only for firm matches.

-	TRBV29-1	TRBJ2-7	CSVAGGNSHYEQYF
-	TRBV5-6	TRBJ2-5	CASSLGVETQYF
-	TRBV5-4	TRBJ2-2	CASRKLGGTGELFF
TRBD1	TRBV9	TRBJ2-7	CASSTRSGTGVGEQYF
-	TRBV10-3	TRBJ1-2	CAISDPRGWNGYTF
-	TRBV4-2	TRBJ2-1	CASSPPRGLYNEQFF
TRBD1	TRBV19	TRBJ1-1	CASSRTGVVTTEAFF
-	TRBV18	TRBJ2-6	CASTPGRPISGANVLTF
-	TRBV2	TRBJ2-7	CASNKGVSSSYEQYF
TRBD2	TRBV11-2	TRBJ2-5	CASSLRRAGGRETQYF
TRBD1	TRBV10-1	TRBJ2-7	CASSEWAGTGAYEQYF
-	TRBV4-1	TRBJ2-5	CASSPTPQETQYF
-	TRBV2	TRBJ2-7	CASRGPFSEQYF